The 9 T cell receptor beta chains below all came from one sample that was sequenced in a study of Ad26.COV2.S vaccination and SARS-CoV-2 variants. The method was immunoSEQ multiplex PCR; TCRdb's version includes in-frame clones alone and lacks a portion of them. The sample has over 130,000 clones, roughly 90% seen once; the top ten hold approximately 5.1%. Source: peripheral blood, taken after recovery from COVID-19. Receptors were obtained from a human donor who had recovered from COVID-19.

The chain uses TRBV4-3 and TRBJ2-2; a weak D match, TRBD1 (6 bases). V was cut by 3 bases and J by 5 bases, with 13 bases left in between. The CDR3 runs to 15 residues. Germline CDR1 reads LGHNA; CDR2 reads YSLEER. Here the CDR3 reads CASSQGQGITGELFF. The CDR3 DNA reads TGCGCCAGCAGCCAGGGACAAGGGATTACCGGGGAGCTGTTTTTT.

The sample holds one count of this clone. CDR3 nucleotides: TGTGCCATCAGTGAGTCGAGGGGCGGCTACACCTTC. Its translation is CAISESRGGYTF. This chain joins TRBV10-3 and TRBJ1-2, with D possibly matching TRBD1 (5 bases). Trimming cost V 0 bases and J 8 bases, with 7 bases left between them. Germline values: CDR1 ENHRY, CDR2 SYGVKD. CDR3 length: 12 amino acids.

This chain links TRBV11-3 with TRBJ1-3; D unclear. The CDR3 has 13 amino acids. V dropped 8 bases and J dropped 1 base, with 9 bases sitting between them. Per the germline V gene, CDR1 is SGHNT and CDR2 is YENEEA. The CDR3 nucleotides are TGTGCCAGCGGGAAGGTTTCTGGAAACACCATATATTTT. This codes for CASGKVSGNTIYF. Full variable domain (missing parts from reference TRBV11-3 and TRBJ1-3): EAGVVQSPRYKIIEKKQPVAFWCNPISGHNTLYWYLQNLGQGPELLIRYENEEAVDDSQLPKDRFSAERLKGVDSTLKIQPAELGDSAVYLCASGKVSGNTIYFGEGSWLTVV.

V usage is TRBV6-2 or TRBV6-3 and J usage is TRBJ1-2, with TRBD1 identical over 8 bases. CDR3 length: 12 residues. Per the germline V gene, CDR1 is MNHEY and CDR2 is SVGEGT. V was clipped by 5 bases and J by 5 bases; unmatched bases: 1. CDR3 sequence reads: CASSRQGYGYTF. CDR3 nucleotide sequence: TGTGCCAGCAGTCGACAGGGGTATGGCTACACCTTC.

This clone was seen a single time. The gene calls are TRBV4-1 and TRBJ1-2; 10 bases are a match to TRBD1. The CDR3 spans 15 residues. V lost 1 base and J lost 5; bases outside the gene matches: 4. CDR1 MGHRA and CDR2 YSYEKL come from the germline V gene. The CDR3 DNA reads TGCGCCAGCAGCCAAGTGACAGGGGGCGAATATGGCTACACCTTC. Translation: CASSQVTGGEYGYTF.

J is TRBJ1-1 and V is TRBV5-8; D gene uncertain. CDR1 and CDR2 (germline): SGHTS, YDEGEE. V was trimmed by 8 bases and J by 3 bases, leaving 20 bases between them. The CDR3 extends over 15 amino acids. CDR3 in DNA: TGTGCCAGTTCAACAGACACCCAGGCGGACACTGAAGCTTTCTTT. Amino acids: CASSTDTQADTEAFF.

This chain uses TRBV6-1 with TRBJ1-2; D may be TRBD1 (5 bases). V lost 3 bases and J 10 bases, leaving 18 bases between the germline ends. From germline, CDR1 is MNHNS and CDR2 SASEGT. The CDR3 covers 14 residues. As DNA, the CDR3 is TGTGCCAGCAGTGAGGATAACGGGGCCAGTGCCTACACCTTC. It encodes CASSEDNGASAYTF.

The chain has TRBV5-6 and TRBJ2-7; D may be TRBD1 or TRBD2 (6 bases each). The germline V gene has CDR1 SGHDT and CDR2 YYEEEE. Trimming stripped 4 bases from V and 5 bases from J, with 19 bases between. The CDR3 runs 15 residues. The CDR3 reads CASSAGDGGPHEQYF. The CDR3 DNA follows: TGTGCCAGCAGCGCCGGGGATGGGGGGCCCCACGAGCAGTACTTC.

This clone was counted once. The chain recombines TRBV7-9 with TRBJ2-1; D uncertain. CDR1 is SEHNR and CDR2 is FQNEAQ in the germline V gene (reference sequence). The V and J ends lost 1 base and 3 bases respectively, with 7 bases between them. The CDR3 totals 14 residues. The CDR3 bases are TGTGCCAGCAGCTTAGGGGTAGGCTACAATGAGCAGTTCTTC. Protein: CASSLGVGYNEQFF.